These T cell receptor beta chains were read from a single sample in a study of blood T cell repertoires in COVID-19. The method was immunoSEQ multiplex PCR; TCRdb's version includes in-frame clones alone and lacks a portion of them. The sample lists approximately 150,000 clones, around 90% occurring once. The sequenced material came from peripheral blood. These receptor sequences come from a human donor in a cohort sampled during active COVID-19. Both conserved end residues are part of each CDR3. The D gene is left open where the match is weak. Clone size appears in some rows only: once, few, many, or a class for an expanded clone.

>TRBV29-1|TRBJ1-1|.|.
TGCAGCGCCCGGGGGAGCACGGTGAACACTGAAGCTTTCTTT
CSARGSTVNTEAFF
>TRBV7-8|TRBJ1-4|.|.
TGTGCCAGCAGCTTAGATAGGCCAGCGGGGGGTGAAAAACTGTTTTTT
CASSLDRPAGGEKLFF
>TRBV28|TRBJ1-4|TRBD1|.
TGTGCCAGCAAGGGACAGGGGGCGCAGAAAGTAATGAAAAAACTGTTTTTT
CASKGQGAQKVMKKLFF
>TRBV5-1|TRBJ2-7|.|.
TGCGCCAGCAGCCCCGATCCACGGAGCTCCTACGAGCAGTACTTC
CASSPDPRSSYEQYF
>TRBV7-9|TRBJ2-6|.|few
TGTGCCAGCAGCTTAGCGGCAGGCTCTGGGGCCAACGTCCTGACTTTC
CASSLAAGSGANVLTF
>TRBV6-5|TRBJ1-1|.|.
TGTGCCGTGGGGGGAGAGGCGGGGTTGAACACTGAAGCTTTCTTT
CAVGGEAGLNTEAFF
>TRBV29-1|TRBJ2-7|.|.
TGCAGCGTTGTTATGCACAGTTTCAACGAGCAGTACTTC
CSVVMHSFNEQYF
>TRBV7-8|TRBJ2-7|TRBD2|.
TGTGCCAGCAGCTTAGTAACTGGGACTAGCGGGAGATGGAGGCGAGACGAGCAGTACTTC
CASSLVTGTSGRWRRDEQYF
>TRBV19|TRBJ1-2|TRBD1|.
TGTGCCAGTAGTATTCGGACAGGGGCCTATGGCTACACCTTC
CASSIRTGAYGYTF
>TRBV11-2|TRBJ2-5|.|.
TGTGCCAGCAGCTCGGACTTCCTTCAAGAGACCCAGTACTTC
CASSSDFLQETQYF
>TRBV29-1|TRBJ2-7|TRBD1|.
TGCAGCGTCCGGGACAGGGGGACCTACGAGCAGTACTTC
CSVRDRGTYEQYF
>TRBV11-2|TRBJ1-1|.|once
TGTGCCAGCAGCTTAGATAGGGGGGGTCTGTACACTGAAGCTTTCTTT
CASSLDRGGLYTEAFF
>TRBV7-2|TRBJ2-1|TRBD2|.
TGTGCCAGCAGCCCCCCCCTCCGGTCTAGCGGGAGGGCCTACAATGAGCAGTTCTTC
CASSPPLRSSGRAYNEQFF
>TRBV19|TRBJ2-5|TRBD1|.
TGTGCCAGTAGTAGGACAGGACGACAAGAGACCCAGTACTTC
CASSRTGRQETQYF
>TRBV19|TRBJ2-7|TRBD1|.
TGTGCCAGTTCGCGAAAAGGACAGGGTAATAACTACGAGCAGTACTTC
CASSRKGQGNNYEQYF
>TRBV29-1|TRBJ1-1|TRBD1|.
TGCAGCGTCCGACAGGGTCGAACGGACACTGAAGCTTTCTTT
CSVRQGRTDTEAFF
>TRBV27|TRBJ2-7|TRBD1|.
TGTGCCAGCAGTTTGGCCGGGACAGCGCTCTACGAGCAGTACTTC
CASSLAGTALYEQYF
>TRBV9|TRBJ1-6|.|.
TGTGCCAGCAGCGTAGCCACAGCTAATTCACCCCTCCACTTT
CASSVATANSPLHF
>TRBV7-2|TRBJ2-7|TRBD2|few
TGTGCCAGCAGCTTAGCGGCTAGCGGGAGGGTCCCCTACGAGCAGTACTTC
CASSLAASGRVPYEQYF
>TRBV19|TRBJ2-7|TRBD2|.
TGTGCCAGTAGTATAAGGGCGGGGGACTTCGACGAGCAGTACTTC
CASSIRAGDFDEQYF
>TRBV3-1/TRBV3-2|TRBJ2-7|.|few
TGTGCCAGCAGCCAAGATCGCGCAGGGCTTAAGCAGTACTTC
CASSQDRAGLKQYF
>TRBV25-1|TRBJ1-1|.|.
TGTGCCAGCAGTGAACTGGGCGCGAACACTGAAGCTTTCTTT
CASSELGANTEAFF
>TRBV7-9|TRBJ1-1|TRBD1|.
TGTGCCAGCAGGCCCGGGACAGGGAGGGCTGAAGCTTTCTTT
CASRPGTGRAEAFF
>TRBV9|TRBJ2-7|TRBD2|once
TGTGCCAGCAGTTTAGCGGGGGGGCCGTACGAGCAGTACTTC
CASSLAGGPYEQYF
>TRBV12-3/TRBV12-4|TRBJ1-1|.|.
TGTGCCAGCAGTCAAAACACTGAAGCTTTCTTT
CASSQNTEAFF
>TRBV18|TRBJ2-7|.|.
TGTGCCAGCTCACCAGGCACCAGCCAGGTTGGGTACTTC
CASSPGTSQVGYF
>TRBV7-9|TRBJ2-7|.|few
TGTGCCAGCAGCCTAGCCCTCCACGAGCAGTACTTC
CASSLALHEQYF
>TRBV6-5|TRBJ1-4|.|.
TGTGCCACGACAGGCAAGGATGCAACTAATGAAAAACTGTTTTTT
CATTGKDATNEKLFF
>TRBV11-2|TRBJ2-7|.|.
TGTGCCAGGAGCTTTCCTCAGGTTAGATTCCCCGAGCAGTACTTC
CARSFPQVRFPEQYF
>TRBV29-1|TRBJ2-4|TRBD2|.
TGCAGCGTTGGCCCCTGTGGACTAGCGGGACGGGAGGTAGCCAAAAACATTCAGTACTTC
CSVGPCGLAGREVAKNIQYF
>TRBV5-1|TRBJ2-6|.|.
TGCGCCAGCAGCTTCAGGGAGGCCTCTGGGGCCAACGTCCTGACTTTC
CASSFREASGANVLTF
>TRBV7-2|TRBJ1-6|TRBD1|few
TGTGCCAGCACCCTAGGCGACAGGGGGTCAAGCTCCTATAATTCACCCCTCCACTTT
CASTLGDRGSSSYNSPLHF
>TRBV28|TRBJ2-1|TRBD2|.
TGTGCCAGCACCGTAGCTAGCGGGGGGTACAATGAGCAGTTCTTC
CASTVASGGYNEQFF
>TRBV9|TRBJ1-2|TRBD1|.
TGTGCCAGCAGCGTAGACGTAACAGTGACAGGGGACCGGTATGGCTACACCTTC
CASSVDVTVTGDRYGYTF
>TRBV11-2|TRBJ1-1|.|.
TGTGCCAGCAGCTTAGCCATCGTAGGTGGACAGACGTGGGACACTGAAGCTTTCTTT
CASSLAIVGGQTWDTEAFF
>TRBV27|TRBJ1-1|TRBD1|.
TGTGCCAGCAGTTCGGGACAGATGAACACTGAAGCTTTCTTT
CASSSGQMNTEAFF
>TRBV7-2|TRBJ2-1|.|.
TGTGCCAGCAGCTTAGGAGGCCTTTTTGAGCAGTTCTTC
CASSLGGLFEQFF
>TRBV5-5|TRBJ1-2|.|once
TGTGCCAGCACCCCCGCAGGGTCCCTTGGGTACACCTTC
CASTPAGSLGYTF
>TRBV1|TRBJ2-2|.|.
TGCACCAGCAGCCAATACGGGACTAGCGGGGGGACCGGGGAGCTGTTTTTT
CTSSQYGTSGGTGELFF
>TRBV19|TRBJ2-1|.|once
TGTGCCAGTAGGGCCCAGGTTGAGCAGTTCTTC
CASRAQVEQFF
>TRBV30|TRBJ1-1|TRBD1|.
TGTGCCTGGGGGACAGTGAACACTGAAGCTTTCTTT
CAWGTVNTEAFF
>TRBV7-7|TRBJ2-2|TRBD2|.
TGTGCTAGCAGCTTAGCGGGCGGGGGTCCAACGAACACCGGGGAGCTGTTTTTT
CASSLAGGGPTNTGELFF
>TRBV5-1|TRBJ2-2|TRBD2|.
TGCGCCAGCAGCTTCGGACTAGCGGGGGTCACCGGGGAGCTGTTTTTT
CASSFGLAGVTGELFF
>TRBV28|TRBJ1-2|.|.
TGTGCCAGCAGTAGACCGGAGGGGTATGGCTACACCTTC
CASSRPEGYGYTF
>TRBV5-5|TRBJ1-5|TRBD1|.
TGTGCCAGCAGCCTAACTACAGGGGCTGGACAGCCCCAGCATTTT
CASSLTTGAGQPQHF
>TRBV6-5|TRBJ1-2|TRBD1|.
TGTGCCAGCAGTTACGACACAGGGGGCTATGGCTACACCTTC
CASSYDTGGYGYTF
>TRBV6-2/TRBV6-3|TRBJ2-7|TRBD1|.
TGTGCCAGCAGCCCGGGACAGGGGAAAAACGAGCAGTACTTC
CASSPGQGKNEQYF
>TRBV5-6|TRBJ2-7|.|.
TGTGCCAGCAGACCAACCGGGACAAACTACGAGCAGTACTTC
CASRPTGTNYEQYF
>TRBV11-2|TRBJ2-7|.|.
TGTGCCAGCAGCTTAGTACAGTCCTACGAGCAGTACTTC
CASSLVQSYEQYF
>TRBV28|TRBJ2-7|.|.
TGTGCCAGCACTGACGAGCAGTACTTC
CASTDEQYF
>TRBV5-1|TRBJ2-7|.|.
TGCGCCAGCAGCTTTGAAAGGGGCGGAGCGGGCGAGCAGTACTTC
CASSFERGGAGEQYF
>TRBV2|TRBJ2-7|TRBD2|.
TGTGCCAGCAGCAAAATCGGCGGGGGTGCCTACGAGCAGTACTTC
CASSKIGGGAYEQYF
>TRBV5-1|TRBJ1-2|.|.
TGCGCCAGCAGCTCCTATACATCGTCGGGAAGAGCCTATGGCTACACCTTC
CASSSYTSSGRAYGYTF